This entry lists 21 T cell receptor beta chains sequenced from one sample in a study of type 1 and type 2 diabetes patients. Amplification started from genomic DNA. Multiplex PCR with 30 forward and 13 reverse primers amplified the TCR beta CDR3. MiXCR was run by TCRdb on the multiplex PCR reads, yielding one entry per CDR3 protein. This table holds 280,000 or so distinct CDR3 sequences, approximately 50% found once. The specimen was peripheral blood mononuclear cells (PBMCs). The receptors were sampled from a man between 18 and 29 years old with type 2 diabetes.

The chain uses TRBV19 and TRBJ1-1, with a weak D call TRBD1 (5 bases). Germline CDR1 reads LNHDA; CDR2 reads SQIVND (reference sequence). V was trimmed by 7 bases and J by 0 bases, leaving 18 bases between them. The CDR3 runs 16 residues. In DNA, the CDR3 is TGTGCCAGTATGGGGACGACACAAACCATGAACACTGAAGCTTTCTTT. This gives the protein CASMGTTQTMNTEAFF.

This clonotype was observed a handful of times. J is TRBJ2-5 and V is TRBV7-8, with TRBD2 as a possible D gene (5 bases). This CDR3 is built from 13 residues. Trimming stripped 8 bases from V and 4 bases from J, with 14 bases between. In germline, CDR1 is SGHVS, CDR2 FQNEAQ. This chain's CDR3 is CASGLARRETQYF. CDR3 DNA: TGTGCCAGCGGATTAGCGCGGAGAGAGACCCAGTACTTC.

Comment on this clonotype: Germline and junction disagree at one end, which may indicate a read error. The V gene is TRBV2, the J gene TRBJ2-3; D is undetermined. The germline CDR1 and CDR2 sequences are SNHLY and FYNNEI. The CDR3 has 15 amino acids. CDR3 residues: CASSEGRLSTDTQCF. In nucleotides, the CDR3 is TGTGCCAGCAGTGAAGGGAGACTTAGCACAGATACGCAGTGTTTT.

In its sample, this clonotype was seen a few times. At one end, the junction sequence differs from germline, possibly due to a read error. The V call is TRBV11-3, the J call TRBJ2-7; TRBD1 aligns across 9 bases. From germline, CDR1 is SGHNT and CDR2 YENEEA. There are 16 residues in the CDR3. CDR3: CASSLEFWDRAMNGRF. CDR3 DNA: TGTGCCAGCAGCTTAGAATTCTGGGACAGGGCTATGAACGGGCGCTTC.

For this clonotype: At one end the junction does not follow the germline gene, possibly because of a read error. The V call is TRBV28, the J call TRBJ2-6; tentatively, D is TRBD2 (5 bases). Per the germline V gene, CDR1 is MDHEN and CDR2 is SYDVKM. This CDR3 comprises 13 residues. This CDR3 is CASSLSRGTGRSF. The CDR3 bases are TGTGCCAGCAGTTTATCCCGCGGAACGGGAAGGTCCTTC. The full variable domain, with the rest looked up from reference TRBV28 and TRBJ2-6, is DVKVTQSSRYLVKRTGEKVFLECVQDMDHENMFWYRQDPGLGLRLIYFSYDVKMKEKGDIPEGYSVSREKKERFSLILESASTNQTSMYLCASSLSRGTGRSFGAGSRLTVL.

The J gene is TRBJ2-5, the V gene TRBV6-5; TRBD2 aligns across 9 bases. The end of the DNA is better explained by TRBJ2-1, so the J call may be wrong. Germline loops: CDR1 MNHEY, CDR2 SVGAGI. CDR3 length: 16 amino acids. Here the CDR3 reads CASSAAVAGDPNEQFF. The CDR3 region has the DNA TGTGCCAGCAGTGCCGCGGTAGCGGGGGACCCTAATGAGCAGTTCTTC.

This clonotype was picked up a small number of times. The chain employs TRBV19 and TRBJ1-5, with D unresolved. The V gene lost 4 bases and the J gene lost 0 bases, with 10 bases spanning the gap. CDR3 length: 15 residues. The germline gives CDR1 LNHDA, CDR2 SQIVND (reference sequence). The CDR3 coding sequence is TGTGCCAGTAGTACGGTAGGTTCTAGCAATCAGCCCCAGCATTTT. It codes for CASSTVGSSNQPQHF. Supplemented by reference TRBV19 and TRBJ1-5, the full variable domain reads DGGITQSPKYLFRKEGQNVTLSCEQNLNHDAMYWYRQDPGQGLRLIYYSQIVNDFQKGDIAEGYSVSREKKESFPLTVTSAQKNPTAFYLCASSTVGSSNQPQHFGDGTRLSIL.

This clonotype has just a few counts. The J gene is TRBJ1-1, the V gene TRBV19; a weak D match, TRBD1 (6 bases). Germline lookup yields CDR1 LNHDA and CDR2 SQIVND (reference sequence). Trimming stripped 4 bases from V and 1 base from J, with 10 bases between. This CDR3 comprises 14 residues. In nucleotides, the CDR3 is TGTGCCAGTAGTACAAAGACAGGGAACACTGAAGCTTTCTTT. Protein: CASSTKTGNTEAFF.

The chain links TRBV20-1 to TRBJ2-7; the match to TRBD1 covers 7 bases. This CDR3 region has 14 residues. Trimming took 5 bases from V and 3 from J; bases not matched to a gene: 10. Germline CDR1 and CDR2: DFQATT and SNEGSKA (reference sequence). CDR3 coding DNA: TGCAGTGCTCGCCCACCGGGACAGAACTACGAGCAGTACTTC. Translating gives CSARPPGQNYEQYF.

Regarding this clonotype: A much larger clone differs by one base, so this may be a read error. This chain links TRBV10-3 with TRBJ2-7; 7 positions match TRBD2. The germline CDR1 and CDR2 sequences are ENHRY and SYGVKD. The CDR3 is made up of 14 amino acids. J lost 3 bases, V lost 5 bases, and 7 bases had no gene match. CDR3 region: CAISRRGGLYEQYF. The CDR3 nucleotides are TGTGCCATCAGTAGGAGGGGAGGGCTCTACGAGCAGTACTTC.

In this sample, this clonotype turned up a few times. V is TRBV19 and J is TRBJ1-1; maybe TRBD1 (5 bases). This CDR3 has 15 residues. Trimming took 7 bases from V and 1 from J, leaving 16 bases between them. Germline V gene data show CDR1 as LNHDA and CDR2 as SQIVND (reference sequence). The CDR3 DNA follows: TGTGCCAGTACCTATATCGGGGGAGGGAACACTGAAGCTTTCTTT. Protein: CASTYIGGGNTEAFF.

This clonotype was seen many times. J is TRBJ2-2 and V is TRBV2, with D maybe TRBD2 (5 bases). Trimming removed 7 bases at V and 8 bases at J, with 17 bases between. This CDR3 has 14 amino acids. Per the germline V gene, CDR1 is SNHLY and CDR2 is FYNNEI. The DNA of the CDR3 is TGTGCCAGCACCCGAAGCGCTAGCCCAGGGGAGCTGTTTTTT. Its protein product is CASTRSASPGELFF.

This clonotype was observed at least ten times. The chain recombines TRBV10-3 with TRBJ2-2; D may be TRBD1 (5 bases). Looked up from germline, CDR1 is ENHRY and CDR2 is SYGVKD. CDR3 length: 14 residues. Trimming removed 10 bases at V and 4 bases at J, with 16 bases between. CDR3 loop: CATRETVSTGELFF. The CDR3 coding sequence is TGTGCCACCAGAGAGACAGTAAGCACCGGGGAGCTGTTTTTT.

The chain carries TRBV12-3 or TRBV12-4 and TRBJ1-2; 10 bases map to TRBD1. CDR3 size: 17 residues. Germline trimming cut 5 bases from V and 2 bases from J; bases unmatched to any gene: 11. The CDR3: CASSESVGTGANYGYTF. CDR3 in DNA: TGTGCCAGCAGTGAATCCGTCGGGACAGGGGCAAACTATGGCTACACCTTC.

This clonotype was recorded once. The chain joins TRBV14 to TRBJ1-1; D is ambiguous. V was trimmed by 4 bases and J by 3 bases, leaving 9 bases between them. Germline V gene sequence: CDR1 SGHDN, CDR2 FVKESK. The CDR3 covers 13 residues. This CDR3 is CASSRSQDTEAFF. CDR3 nucleotides: TGTGCCAGCAGCCGGTCCCAGGACACTGAAGCTTTCTTT. Drawing the rest from reference TRBV14 and TRBJ1-1, the complete variable domain is EAGVTQFPSHSVIEKGQTVTLRCDPISGHDNLYWYRRVMGKEIKFLLHFVKESKQDESGMPNNRFLAERTGGTYSTLKVQPAELEDSGVYFCASSRSQDTEAFFGQGTRLTVV.

This chain joins TRBV20-1 and TRBJ2-2, with D unclear. The germline V gene encodes CDR1 DFQATT and CDR2 SNEGSKA (reference sequence). V lost 1 base and J 2 bases, leaving 5 bases between the germline ends. This CDR3 is 13 amino acids long. Written as DNA, the CDR3 is TGCAGTGCTAGAGTGAGAAACACCGGGGAGCTGTTTTTT. It specifies CSARVRNTGELFF.

The chain carries TRBV2 and TRBJ2-2; 10 nucleotides line up with TRBD2. V lost 5 bases, J lost 4 bases, and 7 bases stayed unmatched. Germline CDR1 reads SNHLY; CDR2 reads FYNNEI. This CDR3 comprises 16 residues. The CDR3 reads CASSLTGTSVTGELFF. CDR3 nucleotide sequence: TGTGCCAGCAGTCTAACGGGGACTAGCGTCACCGGGGAGCTGTTTTTT.

As for this clonotype: One end of the junction fails to match germline, which may point to a read error. V is TRBV27 and J is TRBJ2-7, with D unresolved. Germline lookup yields CDR1 MNHEY and CDR2 SMNVEV (reference sequence). This CDR3 is 13 amino acids long. CDR3 DNA: TGTACCAGCAGTTTACGTGTGGCCTACGAGCAGTACTTC. Its translation is CTSSLRVAYEQYF.

Details on this clonotype: Just one base apart from a much larger clone, this may be a read error. This rearrangement joins TRBV30 to TRBJ2-7, with no clear D. There are 12 residues in the CDR3. Per the germline V gene, CDR1 is GTSNPN and CDR2 is SVGIG (reference sequence). V dropped 2 bases and J dropped 5 bases, with 10 bases sitting between them. CDR3 nucleotide sequence: TGTGCCTGGAGTAACATGGACGACGAGCAGTACTTC. Protein product: CAWSNMDDEQYF. The full variable domain, completed using reference TRBV30 and TRBJ2-7, is SQTIHQWPATLVQPVGSPLSLECTVEGTSNPNLYWYRQAAGRGLQLLFYSVGIGQISSEVPQNLSASRPQDRQFILSSKKLLLSDSGFYLCAWSNMDDEQYFGPGTRLTVT.

The V call is TRBV6-5, the J call TRBJ2-5, with TRBD1 matching 9 bases. The J call is in doubt because the DNA end fits TRBJ2-1 better. This CDR3 has 16 residues. The germline V gene has CDR1 MNHEY and CDR2 SVGAGI. CDR3 nucleotide sequence: TGTGCCAGCACCTTATCCCTGGGACAGGGAGACAATGAGCAGTTCTTC. This codes for CASTLSLGQGDNEQFF.

The chain joins TRBV28 to TRBJ1-1; no reliable D call. Germline V gene data show CDR1 as MDHEN and CDR2 as SYDVKM. The CDR3 loop spans 12 amino acids. Trimming took off 2 bases at V and 5 bases at J, with 6 bases between the two ends. The CDR3 reads CASSLLRTEAFF. CDR3 DNA sequence: TGTGCCAGCAGTTTACTAAGGACTGAAGCTTTCTTT.